Presented here are 3 T cell receptor beta chains from one specimen sequenced in a study of immune cell composition in non-small cell lung cancer. The normal lung sample lay at least 3 cm, and maximally far, from the tumour. The table came from immunoSEQ multiplex PCR; TCRdb's copy has only in-frame clones and leaves some out. This table has about 2,900 clones, around 80% appearing once. The sequencing input was non-adjacent lung tissue. All receptors come from a human donor with non-small cell lung cancer.

The V and J genes are TRBV30 and TRBJ1-6, with D unclear. Germline-derived CDR1 and CDR2 are GTSNPN and SVGIG (reference sequence). The CDR3 runs 15 residues. The V end was cut by 1 base, the J end by 3 bases, with 10 bases between. The CDR3 sequence is CAWSGRSFYNSPLHF. The CDR3 DNA is TGTGCCTGGAGTGGCAGGTCTTTCTATAATTCACCCCTCCACTTT.

This chain links TRBV10-3 with TRBJ2-3; 13 nucleotides align to TRBD2. The CDR3 is made up of 16 amino acids. Losses at the gene ends were 4 bases for V and 2 bases for J; bases not matched to a gene: 3. CDR1 and CDR2 from the germline V gene are ENHRY and SYGVKD. The CDR3 reads CAISGGTSGATDTQYF. The CDR3 DNA reads as TGTGCCATCAGTGGAGGGACTAGCGGGGCCACAGATACGCAGTATTTT.

V gene TRBV9 combines with J gene TRBJ2-3; 8 bases match TRBD2. Per germline, CDR1 SGDLS and CDR2 YYNGEE. The J segment lost 4 bases and the V segment lost 0 bases, leaving 7 bases of the junction unmatched. The CDR3 totals 16 residues. The CDR3 spells CASSVGNSGTSDTQYF. The CDR3 DNA follows: TGTGCCAGCAGCGTAGGTAATAGCGGGACATCAGATACGCAGTATTTT.